This is a list of T cell receptor beta chains from one sample in a study of blood T cell repertoires in COVID-19. Sequencing used immunoSEQ multiplex PCR; TCRdb keeps in-frame clones, though not all of them. The sample lists around 370,000 clones, approximately 90% occurring once. The sequenced material came from PBMCs or T cells enriched from blood (not recorded which). These TCRs come from a woman between 18 and 29 years old who had recovered from COVID-19. Each CDR3 is given with its conserved first and last residue. The D gene is left open where the match is weak. Expanded clones are given a class, and other clones once, few, many or no size at all.

V,J,length,D,size,CDR3,DNA
TRBV7-2,TRBJ2-5,14,NA,NA,CASSLSTGTETQYF,TGTGCCAGCAGCTTGTCTACAGGGACGGAGACCCAGTACTTC
TRBV28,TRBJ1-3,14,NA,NA,CASSLSGSGNTIYF,TGTGCCAGCAGTTTATCGGGGTCTGGAAACACCATATATTTT
TRBV7-9,TRBJ2-7,15,TRBD2,NA,CASSLGGTTSYEQYF,TGTGCCAGCAGCTTAGGGGGGACTACCTCCTACGAGCAGTACTTC
TRBV4-1,TRBJ1-2,14,NA,NA,CASSQGAQSYGYTF,TGCGCCAGCAGCCAAGGGGCTCAAAGCTATGGCTACACCTTC
TRBV20-1,TRBJ1-2,13,NA,NA,CSASGGGGYGYTF,TGCAGTGCTAGTGGGGGCGGCGGCTATGGCTACACCTTC
TRBV7-3,TRBJ2-5,12,NA,NA,CASSQDGETQYF,TGTGCCAGCAGCCAGGATGGGGAGACCCAGTACTTC
TRBV14,TRBJ2-2,15,TRBD2,NA,CASSILAGGTGELFF,TGTGCCAGCAGCATACTAGCGGGGGGCACCGGGGAGCTGTTTTTT
TRBV27,TRBJ1-1,15,NA,few,CASSLSVQMNTEAFF,TGTGCCAGCAGTTTATCGGTACAAATGAACACTGAAGCTTTCTTT
TRBV3-1/TRBV3-2,TRBJ2-2,15,NA,NA,CASSRRDINTGELFF,TGTGCCAGCAGCCGCCGGGACATTAACACCGGGGAGCTGTTTTTT
TRBV29-1,TRBJ1-1,20,NA,NA,CSVEPGVFDRVPHMNTEAFF,TGCAGCGTCGAACCAGGGGTCTTCGATCGGGTTCCCCACATGAACACTGAAGCTTTCTTT
TRBV5-5,TRBJ2-7,16,TRBD2,NA,CASSFAVGGESYEQYF,TGTGCCAGCAGCTTCGCTGTGGGGGGGGAGTCCTACGAGCAGTACTTC
TRBV6-2/TRBV6-3,TRBJ1-2,13,NA,NA,CASSPQESYGYTF,TGTGCCAGCAGCCCACAGGAAAGCTATGGCTACACCTTC
TRBV9,TRBJ1-6,14,NA,NA,CASSPGREYSPLHF,TGTGCCAGCAGTCCGGGACGGGAGTATTCACCCCTCCACTTT
TRBV7-2,TRBJ2-7,15,NA,few,CASSSGSGYRYEQYF,TGTGCCAGCAGCTCTGGTTCCGGGTACCGCTACGAGCAGTACTTC
TRBV5-1,TRBJ2-2,13,NA,NA,CASRDTNTGELFF,TGCGCCAGCAGGGACACAAACACCGGGGAGCTGTTTTTT
TRBV6-5,TRBJ2-7,14,NA,NA,CASSTRHGVGEQYF,TGTGCCAGCAGTACCCGCCACGGGGTGGGCGAGCAGTACTTC
TRBV4-3,TRBJ1-4,15,NA,once,CASSQEVRGGEKLFF,TGCGCCAGCAGCCAAGAGGTACGGGGTGGGGAAAAACTGTTTTTT
TRBV9,TRBJ2-3,19,TRBD2,NA,CASSVTGTSGTSSTDTQYF,TGTGCCAGCAGCGTAACCGGGACTAGCGGCACCTCTAGCACAGATACGCAGTATTTT